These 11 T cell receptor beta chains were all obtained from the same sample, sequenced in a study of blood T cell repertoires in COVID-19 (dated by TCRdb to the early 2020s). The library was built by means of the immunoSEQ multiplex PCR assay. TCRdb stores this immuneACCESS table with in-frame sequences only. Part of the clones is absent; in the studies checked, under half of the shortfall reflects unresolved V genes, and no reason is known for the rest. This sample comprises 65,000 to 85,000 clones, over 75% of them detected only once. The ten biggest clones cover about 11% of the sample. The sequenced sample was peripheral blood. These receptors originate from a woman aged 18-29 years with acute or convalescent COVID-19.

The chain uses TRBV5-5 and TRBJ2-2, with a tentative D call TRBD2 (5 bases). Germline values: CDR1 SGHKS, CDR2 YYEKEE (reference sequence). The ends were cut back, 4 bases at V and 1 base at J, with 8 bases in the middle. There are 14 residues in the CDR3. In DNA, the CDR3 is TGTGCCAGCAGCCCGGCGGGGAACACCGGGGAGCTGTTTTTT. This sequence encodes CASSPAGNTGELFF.

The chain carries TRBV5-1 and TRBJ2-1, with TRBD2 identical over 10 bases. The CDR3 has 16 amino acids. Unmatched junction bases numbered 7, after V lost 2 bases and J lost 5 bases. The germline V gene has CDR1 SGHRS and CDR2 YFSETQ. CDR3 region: CASSFASGGVHNEQFF. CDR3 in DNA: TGCGCCAGCAGCTTTGCTAGCGGGGGTGTGCACAATGAGCAGTTCTTC.

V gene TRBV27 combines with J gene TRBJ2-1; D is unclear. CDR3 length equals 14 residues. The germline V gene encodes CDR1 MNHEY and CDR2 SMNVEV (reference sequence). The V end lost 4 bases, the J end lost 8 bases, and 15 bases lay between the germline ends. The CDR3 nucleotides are TGTGCCAGCAGTTCTTTGACCCCTCGGGATGAGCAGTTCTTC. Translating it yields CASSSLTPRDEQFF.

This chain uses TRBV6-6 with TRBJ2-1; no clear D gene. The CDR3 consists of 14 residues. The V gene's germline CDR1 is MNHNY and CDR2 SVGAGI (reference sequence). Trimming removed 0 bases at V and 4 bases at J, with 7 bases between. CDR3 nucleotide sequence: TGTGCCAGCAGTTACTCTCGGGTTTACAATGAGCAGTTCTTC. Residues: CASSYSRVYNEQFF.

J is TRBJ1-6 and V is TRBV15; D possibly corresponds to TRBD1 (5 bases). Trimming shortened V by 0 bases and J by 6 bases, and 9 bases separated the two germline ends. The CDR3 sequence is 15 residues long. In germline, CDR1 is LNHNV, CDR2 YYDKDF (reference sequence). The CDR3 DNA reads TGTGCCACCAGCAGAGATATGGGGGGTAATTCACCCCTCCACTTT. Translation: CATSRDMGGNSPLHF.

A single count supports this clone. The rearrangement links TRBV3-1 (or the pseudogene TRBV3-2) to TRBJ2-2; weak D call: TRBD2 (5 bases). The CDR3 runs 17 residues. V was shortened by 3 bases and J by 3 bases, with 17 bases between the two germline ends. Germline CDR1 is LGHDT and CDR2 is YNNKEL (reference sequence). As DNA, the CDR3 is TGTGCCAGCAGCCAGTGGGGTCGGGGTGCGGACACCGGGGAGCTGTTTTTT. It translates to CASSQWGRGADTGELFF.

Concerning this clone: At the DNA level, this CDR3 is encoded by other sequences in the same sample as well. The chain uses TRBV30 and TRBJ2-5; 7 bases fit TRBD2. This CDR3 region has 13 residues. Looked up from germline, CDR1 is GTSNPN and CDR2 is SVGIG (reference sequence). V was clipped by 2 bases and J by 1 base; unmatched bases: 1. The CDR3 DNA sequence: TGTGCCTGGAGTCGGGAGGCCCAAGAGACCCAGTACTTC. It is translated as CAWSREAQETQYF.

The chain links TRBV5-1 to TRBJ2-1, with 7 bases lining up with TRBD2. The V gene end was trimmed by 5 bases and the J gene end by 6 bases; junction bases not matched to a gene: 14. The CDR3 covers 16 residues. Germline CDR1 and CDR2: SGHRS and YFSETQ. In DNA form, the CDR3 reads TGCGCCAGCAGTTGGACTGGAGGCGGGGGTGGCAATGAGCAGTTCTTC. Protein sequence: CASSWTGGGGGNEQFF.

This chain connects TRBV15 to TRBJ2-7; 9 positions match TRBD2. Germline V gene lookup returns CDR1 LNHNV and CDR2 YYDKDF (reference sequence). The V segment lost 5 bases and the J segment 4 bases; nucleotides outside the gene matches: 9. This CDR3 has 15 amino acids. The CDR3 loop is CATSDSGRIGYEQYF. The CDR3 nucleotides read TGTGCCACCAGCGATAGCGGGAGAATTGGGTACGAGCAGTACTTC.

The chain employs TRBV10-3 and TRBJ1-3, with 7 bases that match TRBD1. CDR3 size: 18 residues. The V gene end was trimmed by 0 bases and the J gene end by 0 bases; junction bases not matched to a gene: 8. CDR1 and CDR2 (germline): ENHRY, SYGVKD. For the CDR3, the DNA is TGTGCCATCAGTGAGTCATGGACAGGCATCTTCTCTGGAAACACCATATATTTT. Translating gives CAISESWTGIFSGNTIYF.

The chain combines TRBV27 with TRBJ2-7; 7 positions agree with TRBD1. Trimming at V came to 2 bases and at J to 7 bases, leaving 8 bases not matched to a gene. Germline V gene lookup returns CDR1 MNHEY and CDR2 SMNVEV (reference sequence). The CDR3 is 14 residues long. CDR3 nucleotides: TGTGCCAGCAGTTTAACCGGGACAGCAACGGAGCAGTACTTC. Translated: CASSLTGTATEQYF.